This TCR beta chain was retrieved from a study of human T cells and chemical hapten exposure. Notes on the study in general: Those TCRs sitting above 1 in 1000 frequency stayed the same with DPC sensitization. Given that the donors had alopecia, their immune response may differ from that seen in healthy people. In comparison with controls, expanded TCRs gave rise to a significantly larger number of large CDR3 similarity clusters.

Via MiXCR, TCRdb re-called the RACE reads, giving one row per CDR3 protein. Of approximately 400,000 distinct CDR3 sequences listed, roughly 5% are singletons. About this clonotype: Its antigen is unidentified.

The CDR3 has 17 residues. Noted time point: pre-sensitization, week 0. Treatment noted: therapeutic diphenylcyclopropenone sensitization with weekly scalp DPC. The TCR was taken from a woman aged 50 to 60 with alopecia areata. Some clones in this sample may be carry-over from other donors' samples. The rearrangement joins TRBV21-1 to TRBJ1-5; the table's D call TRBD1 went unverified against the DNA. TRBV21-1 is a pseudogene locus. The sequences come from whole blood, collected in connection with sensitization to the hapten diphenylcyclopropenone (DPC). The CDR3 DNA reads TGTGCCAGCAGCAAAGAAGGGGCACAGGAGGACCATCAGCCCCAGCATTTT. As protein: CASSKEGAQEDHQPQHF.